Here is one T cell receptor beta chain with its context. V lost 5 bases to trimming and J lost 3 bases, with 16 bases between them. The germline gives CDR1 MGHDK, CDR2 SYGVNS. The CDR3 is 15 residues long. The sample comes from a study of Graves' ophthalmopathy and Graves' hyperthyroidism. RNA transcripts were the template, and TCR beta CDR3 regions were amplified from them. First-round RT-PCR employed HTBI primers, with a second-round multiplex PCR after it. MiXCR, applied by TCRdb to the multiplex PCR reads, yields one record per CDR3 protein. The table lists 900,000 to 1,200,000 distinct CDR3 sequences, about 36% of them singletons.

The receptor's source is an adult man with Graves' hyperthyroidism. The sequenced sample consisted of peripheral blood or thyroid tissue (not recorded which). V usage is TRBV25-1 and J usage is TRBJ2-5; D is undetermined. CDR3 amino acids: CASSYSVAVEETQYF. CDR3 in DNA: TGTGCCAGCAGTTACTCCGTAGCCGTCGAAGAGACCCAGTACTTC.